Described below is a single T cell receptor (beta chain) sequence and its context. Under the authors' procedure: Reference gene primer amplification in the assay estimated nucleated cell counts. The method was immunoSEQ multiplex PCR; TCRdb's version includes in-frame clones alone and lacks a portion of them. For V, J and clone size, that table is used; D and trimming come from the DNA. Of fewer than 250,000 clones listed, 84% are singletons. Enrolled through a virtual design, the participants were between about 18 and 100 years of age and came from about two dozen US areas. Each recovered donor of Cohort 3 presented with two negative PCRs, clearance, or symptom resolution. The source of the sample is a study of blood T cell repertoires in COVID-19. Study as a whole: Acute and convalescent COVID-19 specimens originated in the United States, Italy and Spain.

Trimming cost V 1 base and J 7 bases, with 13 bases left between them. CDR1 and CDR2 from the germline V gene are SGHNT and YYREEE (reference sequence). The CDR3 is 14 residues long. The sequencing sample was made of PBMCs or T cells enriched from blood (not recorded which). The V gene is TRBV5-4, the J gene TRBJ2-3; D might be TRBD1 (6 bases). The sequence derives from a woman between 40 and 55 years old who had recovered from COVID-19. The CDR3 coding sequence is TGTGCCAGCAGCTTGAGGGGGTCGGGGCATACGCAGTATTTT. It encodes CASSLRGSGHTQYF.